This section outlines one T cell receptor (beta chain) sequence together with its context. This clonotype has at least ten counts. The target of this receptor is not known. No base qualities exist here, and no much larger clone lies one base off it. The entry originates in a study of T cells after yellow fever vaccination (dated by TCRdb to about 2019). Some background on the complete study: The SMART-Seq v4 Ultra Low Input RNA kit was used to prepare libraries from fractions with low cell numbers. Blood was drawn at multiple timepoints before and after primary and secondary immunization, with bulk PBMC replicates and cell subsets isolated. Bulk TCR alpha and beta repertoires were sequenced longitudinally to track T-cell clones before and after primary and booster YFV17D yellow fever vaccination. Two healthy male donors, one aged 18 to 29 and one aged 30 to 40 years, made up the cohort. Summary of the overall study and its limitations: FACS-sorted repertoires could contain abundant contaminating clonotypes from the bulk population, so computational filtering was required. Most clones expanded after primary vaccination were re-detected after the booster (96% of CD4 and roughly 87% of CD8), suggesting broad memory maintenance. The secondary T-cell response was weaker than the primary response but faster, peaking on day 5 instead of day 15. Because only a couple of donors were included in the study, the extent to which the findings can be generalized is limited. A small share of clonotypes occurred in both CD4 and CD8 compartments, likely arising from convergent recombination.

The data were produced on an Illumina NovaSeq 6000. TCR cDNA was made using 5'RACE template switching, a step that added a universal primer site and unique molecular identifiers. Priming of cDNA synthesis was performed from both the TCR alpha and TCR beta constant segments. Libraries were amplified in two PCR steps, with sample barcodes and sequencing adapters added in the second step. Sequencing of the libraries was done on either Illumina HiSeq 2500 (2x100 bp) or NovaSeq (2x150 bp). The paper's data handling went like this. Reads were demultiplexed and collapsed into UMI consensus sequences with MIGEC, and V(D)J alignment was performed with MiXCR. Clonotypes responding to the vaccine were identified with edgeR on replicate PBMC samples, with the criteria of FDR below 0.01 and a log2 fold change above 5 up to day 15. Bulk clonotypes were assigned CD4 or CD8 identity according to which sequenced CD4 or CD8 repertoire held them at higher abundance. The public reads were quality trimmed at Q25 with fastp and then assembled into clones with MiXCR by TCRdb, keeping productive beta chains. Each entry merges the rows of one CDR3 protein and shows their most common DNA and genes. The V and J calls and clone size are TCRdb's, not the authors'. The sample data list 250,000 to 400,000 distinct CDR3 sequences, and roughly 4.3% of these were observed just once. The ten largest clones add up to under 30% of the sample.

The CDR3 sequence holds 14 residues, the cysteine and phenylalanine included. Only the CDR3 DNA stays, 42 bases, in frame from base 1. The germline V gene sets CDR1 to SGHRS and CDR2 to YFSETQ. V ends up 3 bases short and J 5 bases short, with an unmatched junction base count of 6. Read against the paper, the sample's treatment or condition label means: live attenuated yellow fever vaccine strain. At each blood-draw timepoint, two biological replicates of bulk PBMCs were obtained. PBMCs were isolated from peripheral blood using a standard Ficoll-Paque protocol. RNA was extracted with TriZol from bulk PBMCs, CD4 and CD8 fractions, and dextramer-positive and dextramer-negative fractions.

The V and J genes are TRBV5-1 and TRBJ2-7; a stretch of 9 junction bases matches TRBD1. The sequence was obtained from a man aged 18 to 30 who received the YFV17D yellow fever vaccine. Specimen: PBMCs, collected 5 days after the yellow fever booster vaccination. The CDR3 region: CASSSGQGIDEQYF. In nucleotides, the sequence is TGCGCCAGCAGCTCGGGACAGGGAATCGACGAGCAGTACTTC.